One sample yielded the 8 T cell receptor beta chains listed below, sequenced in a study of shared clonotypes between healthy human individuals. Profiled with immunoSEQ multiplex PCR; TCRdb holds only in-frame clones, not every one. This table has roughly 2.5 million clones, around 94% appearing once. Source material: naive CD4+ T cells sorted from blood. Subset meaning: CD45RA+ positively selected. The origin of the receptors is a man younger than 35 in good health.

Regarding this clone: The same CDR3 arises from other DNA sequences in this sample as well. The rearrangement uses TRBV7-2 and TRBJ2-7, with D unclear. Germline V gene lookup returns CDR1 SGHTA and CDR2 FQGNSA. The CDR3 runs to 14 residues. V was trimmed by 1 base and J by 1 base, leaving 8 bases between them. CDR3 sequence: CASSLGSGSYEQYF. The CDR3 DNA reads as TGTGCCAGCAGCTTAGGGAGTGGATCCTACGAGCAGTACTTC.

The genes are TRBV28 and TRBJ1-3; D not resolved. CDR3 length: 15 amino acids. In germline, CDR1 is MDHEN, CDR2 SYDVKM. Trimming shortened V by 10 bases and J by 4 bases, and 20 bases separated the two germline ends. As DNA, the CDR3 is TGTGCCATACAAGATGGTGGGTCGGTGGGAAACACCATATATTTT. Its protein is CAIQDGGSVGNTIYF.

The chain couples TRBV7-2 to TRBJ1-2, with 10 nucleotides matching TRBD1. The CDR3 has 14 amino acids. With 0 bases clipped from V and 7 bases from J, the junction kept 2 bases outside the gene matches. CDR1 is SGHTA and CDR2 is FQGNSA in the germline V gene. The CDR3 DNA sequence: TGTGCCAGCAGCTTAGCGGGACAGGGGAGTGGCTACACCTTC. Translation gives CASSLAGQGSGYTF.

The CDR3, as DNA: TGTGCCAGCAGCTTGGACCCAGCGGGGGGGACAGAGACCCAGTACTTC. As protein: CASSLDPAGGTETQYF. The chain combines TRBV5-4 with TRBJ2-5, with 10 bases fitting TRBD2. The germline V gene encodes CDR1 SGHNT and CDR2 YYREEE (reference sequence). V trimming: 0 bases; J trimming: 4 bases; junction bases outside the gene matches: 6. The CDR3 spans 16 residues.

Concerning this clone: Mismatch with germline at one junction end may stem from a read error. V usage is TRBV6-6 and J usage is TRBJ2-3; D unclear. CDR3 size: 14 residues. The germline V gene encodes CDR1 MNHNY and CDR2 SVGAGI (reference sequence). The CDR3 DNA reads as TGTGCCAGCAGTAACTCACGGGTGGCAGATACGCAGTATTTT. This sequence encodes CASSNSRVADTQYF.

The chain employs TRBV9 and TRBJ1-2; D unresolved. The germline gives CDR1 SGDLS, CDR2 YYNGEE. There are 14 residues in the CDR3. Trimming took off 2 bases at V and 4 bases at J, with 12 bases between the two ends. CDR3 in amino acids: CASSVDPTPYGYTF. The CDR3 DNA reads TGTGCCAGCAGCGTCGACCCTACCCCCTATGGCTACACCTTC.

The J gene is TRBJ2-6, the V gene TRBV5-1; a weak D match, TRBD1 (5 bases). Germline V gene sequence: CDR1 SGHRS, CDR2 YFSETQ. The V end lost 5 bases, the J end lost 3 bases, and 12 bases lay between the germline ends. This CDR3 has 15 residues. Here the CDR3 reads CASRAQGVGANVLTF. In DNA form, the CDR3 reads TGCGCCAGCAGGGCCCAGGGTGTTGGGGCCAACGTCCTGACTTTC. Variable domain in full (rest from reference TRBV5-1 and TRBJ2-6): KAGVTQTPRYLIKTRGQQVTLSCSPISGHRSVSWYQQTPGQGLQFLFEYFSETQRNKGNFPGRFSGRQFSNSRSEMNVSTLELGDSALYLCASRAQGVGANVLTFGAGSRLTVL.

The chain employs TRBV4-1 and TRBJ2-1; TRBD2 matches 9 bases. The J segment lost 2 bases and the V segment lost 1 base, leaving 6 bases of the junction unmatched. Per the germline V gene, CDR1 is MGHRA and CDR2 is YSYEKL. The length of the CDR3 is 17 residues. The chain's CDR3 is CASSQGETSGTYNEQFF. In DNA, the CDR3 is TGCGCCAGCAGCCAAGGGGAGACTAGCGGCACCTACAATGAGCAGTTCTTC.